These T cell receptor beta chains were read from a single sample in a study of long-term antiretroviral therapy in people with HIV. The assay was immunoSEQ multiplex PCR, and TCRdb's table has in-frame clones only and misses some. The data show tens of thousands of clones, approximately 80% seen once. Sequenced here: unsorted PBMCs, sampled 0.2 years after starting antiretroviral therapy. The receptor source for this set is a woman aged 25 to 39 with HIV. Both conserved end residues are trimmed from each CDR3. Fields, in order: V gene, J gene, CDR3 protein.

v_call: TRBV5-1
j_call: TRBJ1-1
cdr3_aa: ASSPRSAGGGLGTEAF

v_call: TRBV6-1
j_call: TRBJ1-1
cdr3_aa: ASSELGGPRAF

v_call: TRBV2
j_call: TRBJ1-6
cdr3_aa: ASSEDTRNSPLH

v_call: TRBV7-9
j_call: TRBJ1-1
cdr3_aa: ASSLAWDSTEAF

v_call: TRBV5-8
j_call: TRBJ1-1
cdr3_aa: ASSLGQEARTEAF

v_call: TRBV6-1
j_call: TRBJ1-1
cdr3_aa: ASSELPGSYTEAF

v_call: TRBV6-6
j_call: TRBJ1-1
cdr3_aa: ASRGPTEAF

v_call: TRBV5-6
j_call: TRBJ1-1
cdr3_aa: ASSLERGDTEAF

v_call: TRBV9
j_call: TRBJ1-1
cdr3_aa: ASSVVPSDSGN

v_call: TRBV2
j_call: TRBJ2-3
cdr3_aa: ASSEAGGYADTQY

v_call: TRBV18
j_call: TRBJ2-1
cdr3_aa: ASSQTVTSGGTPYNEQF

v_call: TRBV30
j_call: TRBJ2-2
cdr3_aa: AWSEAGGELF

v_call: TRBV5-1
j_call: TRBJ2-2
cdr3_aa: ASRAEAGANTGELF

v_call: TRBV7-9
j_call: TRBJ2-5
cdr3_aa: ASVRGAGTEETQY

v_call: TRBV19
j_call: TRBJ2-1
cdr3_aa: ASMSLGLAGVSDEQF

v_call: TRBV7-2
j_call: TRBJ2-5
cdr3_aa: ASSFTDFSGGRETQY

v_call: TRBV5-1
j_call: TRBJ2-2
cdr3_aa: ASSGTSGFTGELF

v_call: TRBV2
j_call: TRBJ1-3
cdr3_aa: ASRDRDQSSGNTIY

v_call: TRBV19
j_call: TRBJ2-1
cdr3_aa: ASSISSPRHNEQF

v_call: TRBV27
j_call: TRBJ2-5
cdr3_aa: ASSPGGFGTQY

v_call: TRBV5-1
j_call: TRBJ1-1
cdr3_aa: ASSLPAGGTEAF

v_call: TRBV4-2
j_call: TRBJ2-2
cdr3_aa: ASSQGARQNTGELF

v_call: TRBV7-8
j_call: TRBJ1-5
cdr3_aa: ASSVTGTSHQPQH

v_call: TRBV29-1
j_call: TRBJ2-6
cdr3_aa: SVEGQDLSGANVLT

v_call: TRBV6-1
j_call: TRBJ1-1
cdr3_aa: AAKGGMGTEAF

v_call: TRBV21-1
j_call: TRBJ2-7
cdr3_aa: ASSKDGTLPYEQY

v_call: TRBV21-1
j_call: TRBJ2-4
cdr3_aa: ASSTRGACKNIQY

v_call: TRBV4-1
j_call: TRBJ1-1
cdr3_aa: ASSQFPNTEAF

v_call: TRBV27
j_call: TRBJ1-1
cdr3_aa: ASSSTRSLRSTEAF

v_call: TRBV18
j_call: TRBJ1-1
cdr3_aa: ASSHREDTEAF

v_call: TRBV15
j_call: TRBJ2-5
cdr3_aa: ATSRVSNQETQY

v_call: TRBV19
j_call: TRBJ1-1
cdr3_aa: ASTFRQGRLNTEAF

v_call: TRBV4-1
j_call: TRBJ2-3
cdr3_aa: ASSQLGDTQY

v_call: TRBV7-9
j_call: TRBJ1-1
cdr3_aa: ASSGRVAEAF

v_call: TRBV9
j_call: TRBJ1-4
cdr3_aa: ASSAGGEKLF

v_call: TRBV7-9
j_call: TRBJ2-1
cdr3_aa: ASSVGGTSYNEQF

v_call: TRBV30
j_call: TRBJ2-2
cdr3_aa: AWSQPPNELF

v_call: TRBV19
j_call: TRBJ2-6
cdr3_aa: ASSLYPGRSSGANVLT

v_call: TRBV10-3
j_call: TRBJ1-1
cdr3_aa: AISEKGKNTEAF

v_call: TRBV19
j_call: TRBJ2-1
cdr3_aa: ASSIGLALVYNEQF

v_call: TRBV7-9
j_call: TRBJ1-3
cdr3_aa: ASSLDGITGFRNTIY

v_call: TRBV2
j_call: TRBJ2-1
cdr3_aa: ASISSSYNEQF

v_call: TRBV13
j_call: TRBJ2-5
cdr3_aa: ASSLVGLGTGKTQY

v_call: TRBV27
j_call: TRBJ1-2
cdr3_aa: ASSSPQGKGNYGYT

v_call: TRBV6-6
j_call: TRBJ2-7
cdr3_aa: ASSLTSAEQY

v_call: TRBV11-2
j_call: TRBJ2-5
cdr3_aa: ASGQGGWKTQY

v_call: TRBV6-5
j_call: TRBJ1-2
cdr3_aa: ASSRHRASYGYT

v_call: TRBV9
j_call: TRBJ1-6
cdr3_aa: ASSVDAYSPLH

v_call: TRBV28
j_call: TRBJ1-2
cdr3_aa: ASSRLGEYGYT

v_call: TRBV5-5
j_call: TRBJ1-5
cdr3_aa: ASSSVTGNNQPQH

v_call: TRBV18
j_call: TRBJ2-2
cdr3_aa: ASSPGRQGFSGELF

v_call: TRBV4-2
j_call: TRBJ1-3
cdr3_aa: ASSQEGNSLESTIY

v_call: TRBV28
j_call: TRBJ1-6
cdr3_aa: ASKMGGGNSPLH

v_call: TRBV7-2
j_call: TRBJ2-3
cdr3_aa: ASSYRGGAFDTQY

v_call: TRBV4-1
j_call: TRBJ2-5
cdr3_aa: ASSQENGRNLQETQY

v_call: TRBV5-1
j_call: TRBJ2-5
cdr3_aa: ASRPQTSAETQY

v_call: TRBV19
j_call: TRBJ2-5
cdr3_aa: ASSIRGPPYQETQY

v_call: TRBV25-1
j_call: TRBJ1-1
cdr3_aa: ASSDQGIYTEAF

v_call: TRBV30
j_call: TRBJ1-6
cdr3_aa: AWTGWGYSPLH